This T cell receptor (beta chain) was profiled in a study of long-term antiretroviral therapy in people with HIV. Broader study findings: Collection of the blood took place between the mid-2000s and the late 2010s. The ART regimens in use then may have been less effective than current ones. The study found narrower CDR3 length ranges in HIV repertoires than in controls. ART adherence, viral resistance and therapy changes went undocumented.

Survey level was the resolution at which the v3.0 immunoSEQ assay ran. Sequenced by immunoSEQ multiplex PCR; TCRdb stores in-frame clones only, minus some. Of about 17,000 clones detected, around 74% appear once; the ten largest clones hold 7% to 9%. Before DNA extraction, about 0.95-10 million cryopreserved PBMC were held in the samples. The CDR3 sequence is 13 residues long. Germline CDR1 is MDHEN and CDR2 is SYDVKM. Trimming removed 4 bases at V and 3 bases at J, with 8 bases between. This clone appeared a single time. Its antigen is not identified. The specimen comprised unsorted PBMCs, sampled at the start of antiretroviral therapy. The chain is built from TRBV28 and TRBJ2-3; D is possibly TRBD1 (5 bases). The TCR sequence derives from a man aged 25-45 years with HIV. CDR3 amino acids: CASSSRQTDTQYF. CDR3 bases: TGTGCCAGCAGTTCGAGACAGACAGATACGCAGTATTTT.